A selection of T cell receptor beta chains follows, all from one sample in a study of beta chain features in type 1 diabetes. Repertoires were generated with immunoSEQ multiplex PCR, while TCRdb's copy carries only in-frame clones and drops some. Among about 360,000 clones listed, about 12% were seen once. Sample: naive CD4+ T cells from blood. Receptor source: a man between 18 and 35 years old in good health. Both conserved end residues are part of each CDR3. The D gene is left open where the match is weak. Clone size is not always given. Where it is, it says once, few, many or a class for expanded clones.

j_gene	d_gene	abundance	v_gene	CDR3nt	CDR3aa
TRBJ2-1	NA	NA	TRBV29-1	TGCAGCGTTGAAGTTACGACAGCCCTCCCCTCCTACAATGAGCAGTTCTTC	CSVEVTTALPSYNEQFF
TRBJ2-2	NA	NA	TRBV7-8	TGTGCCAGCAGCTTACGGGTCGAGAGGACCGGGGAGCTGTTTTTT	CASSLRVERTGELFF
TRBJ1-1	TRBD1	NA	TRBV5-4	TGTGCCAGCAGCCCCGGACAGGGTATAAGGAAGGGGAACACTGAAGCTTTCTTT	CASSPGQGIRKGNTEAFF
TRBJ2-3	TRBD2	NA	TRBV6-5	TGTGCCAGCAGCCGAAGGACTAGCGGCAAACATACGCAGTATTTT	CASSRRTSGKHTQYF
TRBJ2-3	NA	NA	TRBV27	TGTGCCAGCAGGGATTTGGACTCAGATACGCAGTATTTT	CASRDLDSDTQYF
TRBJ2-3	NA	few	TRBV7-2	TGTGCCAGCAGCTTCAACTCGGCAGATACGCAGTATTTT	CASSFNSADTQYF
TRBJ2-1	TRBD2	NA	TRBV5-1	TGCGCCAGCAGCCCTATTAGCGGGAACTACAATGAGCAGTTCTTC	CASSPISGNYNEQFF
TRBJ2-1	NA	NA	TRBV9	TGTGCCAGCAGCTATAATAGCGGTGTCGGATACAATGAGCAGTTCTTC	CASSYNSGVGYNEQFF
TRBJ1-1	NA	few	TRBV7-9	TGTGCCAGCAACCAGATTGGGAACACTGAAGCTTTCTTT	CASNQIGNTEAFF
TRBJ1-2	NA	few	TRBV19	TGTGCCAGTAGTATAGAGGCAGGGGCGACCTATGGCTACACCTTC	CASSIEAGATYGYTF
TRBJ2-7	NA	few	TRBV4-2	TGTGCCAGCAGCCAAGGAGGCCGGGAGCAGTACTTC	CASSQGGREQYF
TRBJ2-2	NA	NA	TRBV4-1	TGCGCCAGCAGCCAAGGCCAGGGCCCTTCGGGGGAGCTGTTTTTT	CASSQGQGPSGELFF
TRBJ1-1	NA	NA	TRBV29-1	TGCAGCGTCGCCCCTACGGGGGAGGGCACTGAAGCTTTCTTT	CSVAPTGEGTEAFF
TRBJ2-6	NA	NA	TRBV18	TGTGCCAGCTCACCACAAAACGGTGGCAACGTCCTGACTTTC	CASSPQNGGNVLTF
TRBJ2-7	NA	few	TRBV28	TGTGCCAGCAGCCCTAGTGACGGGTCCTACGAGCAGTACTTC	CASSPSDGSYEQYF
TRBJ2-1	NA	few	TRBV4-1	TGCGCCAGCAGCCAAGCCAGGGCAAATGAGCAGTTCTTC	CASSQARANEQFF
TRBJ2-2	TRBD1	few	TRBV29-1	TGCAGCGTTGAAGATAGACAGGGGCCCGGGGAGCTGTTTTTT	CSVEDRQGPGELFF
TRBJ2-7	TRBD2	NA	TRBV4-3	TGCGCCAGCAGCCAAGGGACTAGCTACTACGAGCAGTACTTC	CASSQGTSYYEQYF
TRBJ1-1	TRBD1	few	TRBV30	TGTGCCTGCGCAGGGGGCCTGACTGAAGCTTTCTTT	CACAGGLTEAFF
TRBJ2-7	TRBD1	few	TRBV10-3	TGTGCCATCAGTGAGTCGGGACAGGGGGCCCGAAGAGACTACGAGCAGTACTTC	CAISESGQGARRDYEQYF
TRBJ2-6	NA	NA	TRBV19	TGTGCCAGTAGTCCTACTGCTGGGGCCAACGTCCTGACTTTC	CASSPTAGANVLTF
TRBJ1-2	TRBD1	few	TRBV30	TGTGCCTGGAGTAGGACAGGGGGCTCCTATGGCTACACCTTC	CAWSRTGGSYGYTF
TRBJ2-7	TRBD1	NA	TRBV7-9	TGTGCCAGCAGCAATAATCTGAGGACAGGGGTATCCTACGAGCAGTACTTC	CASSNNLRTGVSYEQYF
TRBJ2-1	TRBD1	few	TRBV18	TGTGCCAGCTCACTGTTTGATACCGGGACAGGGGTATACAATGAGCAGTTCTTC	CASSLFDTGTGVYNEQFF
TRBJ2-1	NA	few	TRBV28	TGTGCCAGCTATCCCCCACAGGTGATGACCTACAATGAGCAGTTCTTC	CASYPPQVMTYNEQFF
TRBJ1-5	TRBD1	NA	TRBV4-1	TGCGCCAGCAGCCAACCGGGACAGGGTATCCAGCCCCAGCATTTT	CASSQPGQGIQPQHF
TRBJ1-2	NA	NA	TRBV28	TGTGCCAGCAGTTTATCGACGGGGGGTTATGGCTACACCTTC	CASSLSTGGYGYTF
TRBJ1-4	TRBD1	NA	TRBV13	TGTGCCAGCAGCTCAGGGGGCAGGCCTAATGAAAAACTGTTTTTT	CASSSGGRPNEKLFF
TRBJ1-2	TRBD1	few	TRBV30	TGTGCCTGGAGTCTGGACAGGGTACGCGGCTACACCTTC	CAWSLDRVRGYTF
TRBJ2-3	TRBD1	few	TRBV5-1	TGCGCCAGCAGCTGGGACAGGACTACAGATACGCAGTATTTT	CASSWDRTTDTQYF
TRBJ2-7	TRBD2	NA	TRBV28	TGTGCCACTCGAGCGGGAGTAACCCTAGAGCAGTACTTC	CATRAGVTLEQYF
TRBJ2-7	NA	few	TRBV6-5	TGTGCCAGCAGTTACAGCCCACTCTACGAGCAGTACTTC	CASSYSPLYEQYF
TRBJ1-1	NA	few	TRBV29-1	TGCAGCGCTGAAAGGGGGACAGAAGCTTTCTTT	CSAERGTEAFF
TRBJ1-2	TRBD1	NA	TRBV28	TGTGCCAGCAGCACCCCCGGGACAGGGAACTATGGCTACACCTTC	CASSTPGTGNYGYTF
TRBJ2-1	TRBD1	few	TRBV30	TGTGCCTGGAGTCGATATACCCGGGACAGGGGGGGGTTCTACAATGAGCAGTTCTTC	CAWSRYTRDRGGFYNEQFF
TRBJ2-5	NA	NA	TRBV4-2	TGTGCCAGCAGCCGGCAGACAGGTCTGCGGGAGACCCAGTACTTC	CASSRQTGLRETQYF
TRBJ2-1	TRBD2	few	TRBV19	TGTGCCAGTAGTCCTCGACTAGCGGAGACGGAGAATGAGCAGTTCTTC	CASSPRLAETENEQFF